One sample yielded the 31 T cell receptor beta chains listed below, sequenced in a study of T cells in Graves' hyperthyroidism and ophthalmopathy. Researchers took RNA transcripts and amplified the TCR beta CDR3 regions from them. A first-round RT-PCR of the TCR CDR3 used the HTBI primer set. Using its own MiXCR run on the multiplex PCR reads, TCRdb lists one record per CDR3 protein. The sample has 350,000 to 400,000 distinct CDR3 sequences, under 15% seen once. Sequencing was performed on blood. The receptors derive from a woman in her thirties with Graves' hyperthyroidism.

This clonotype was recorded many times. The rearrangement joins TRBV28 to TRBJ2-5, with 7 bases fitting TRBD2. The germline V gene encodes CDR1 MDHEN and CDR2 SYDVKM. With V trimmed by 2 bases and J by 3 bases, 6 bases remained unmatched. There are 15 residues in the CDR3. The CDR3 nucleotides read TGTGCCAGCAGTTTACCGGGGGGACCAAAAGAGACCCAGTACTTC. As protein: CASSLPGGPKETQYF.

This clonotype was seen at least ten times. The chain recombines TRBV18 with TRBJ2-7, with D tentatively TRBD2 (5 bases). With 2 bases removed from V and 5 bases from J, the gap between germline ends came to 13 bases. The germline CDR1 and CDR2 sequences are KGHSH and LQKENI. The CDR3 is 14 residues long. The CDR3: CASSPRTAYDEQYF. In nucleotides, the CDR3 is TGTGCCAGCTCACCAAGGACTGCCTACGACGAGCAGTACTTC.

This clonotype was seen a handful of times. The rearrangement joins TRBV20-1 to TRBJ2-1, with D perhaps matching TRBD2 (6 bases). Germline V gene data show CDR1 as DFQATT and CDR2 as SNEGSKA (reference sequence). Trimming took off 4 bases at V and 2 bases at J, with 18 bases between the two ends. The CDR3 totals 16 residues. The chain's CDR3 is CSAMGGADLPYNEQFF. CDR3 nucleotide sequence: TGCAGTGCTATGGGAGGAGCGGACCTCCCCTACAATGAGCAGTTCTTC.

This clonotype has ten or more counts. The rearrangement links TRBV6-1 to TRBJ2-3; 9 bases fit TRBD2. The CDR3 consists of 14 residues. After removal of 4 bases from V and 4 bases from J, the junction contained 3 bases not matched to a gene. In germline, CDR1 is MNHNS, CDR2 SASEGT. The CDR3 coding sequence is TGTGCCAGCAGTGCTAGCGGGAACGCAGATACGCAGTATTTT. Protein: CASSASGNADTQYF.

This clonotype has more than one count but fewer than ten. The chain employs TRBV27 and TRBJ2-3; D possibly uses TRBD1 or TRBD2 (5 bases each). CDR3 length equals 14 residues. The germline gives CDR1 MNHEY, CDR2 SMNVEV (reference sequence). Trimming stripped 7 bases from V and 1 base from J, with 12 bases between. CDR3 in DNA: TGTGCCAGCACTGCGACGGGGCGCACAGATACGCAGTATTTT. Encoded protein: CASTATGRTDTQYF.

This clonotype was counted between two and nine times. The CDR3 nucleotides read TGCGCCAGCAGCTTAGAGACTCACTCCTACAATGAGCAGTTCTTC. Amino acids: CASSLETHSYNEQFF. The rearrangement links TRBV5-1 to TRBJ2-1; D remains unclear. V gave up 2 bases and J gave up 0 bases, with 9 bases separating them. The germline V gene encodes CDR1 SGHRS and CDR2 YFSETQ. This CDR3 region has 15 residues.

The V call is TRBV20-1, the J call TRBJ2-3, with 8 bases matching TRBD2. This CDR3 is built from 12 residues. CDR1 is DFQATT and CDR2 is SNEGSKA in the germline V gene (reference sequence). The CDR3 nucleotides read TGCGTAGGTAGCGGGATCACAGATACGCAGTATTTT. The encoded protein is CVGSGITDTQYF.

The V gene is TRBV28, the J gene TRBJ1-6; D might be TRBD1 (5 bases). The CDR3 is 15 amino acids. The germline gives CDR1 MDHEN, CDR2 SYDVKM. V was clipped by 1 base and J by 7 bases, with 11 bases between them. Written as DNA, the CDR3 is TGTGCCAGCAGTTTATTAGACAGACGAAATTCACCCCTCCACTTT. Amino acid sequence: CASSLLDRRNSPLHF.

This clonotype was found many times. The chain employs TRBV30 and TRBJ1-5, with TRBD1 as a possible D gene (5 bases). CDR3 length: 12 amino acids. Germline loops: CDR1 GTSNPN, CDR2 SVGIG (reference sequence). Trimming removed 3 bases from V and 5 bases from J, with 8 bases in between. CDR3 bases: TGTGCCTGGAGACGAGGGGATCAGCCCCAGCATTTT. Encoded protein: CAWRRGDQPQHF.

This clonotype was picked up many times. J is TRBJ2-1 and V is TRBV30; D perhaps matches TRBD1 (5 bases). The CDR3 has 12 residues. Germline values: CDR1 GTSNPN, CDR2 SVGIG (reference sequence). V was clipped by 1 base and J by 4 bases, with 5 bases between them. For the CDR3, the DNA is TGTGCCTGGAGTGGACAGTACAATGAGCAGTTCTTC. This gives the protein CAWSGQYNEQFF.

This clonotype was detected a few times. The rearrangement joins TRBV20-1 to TRBJ2-1, with 8 bases aligning to TRBD2. With V trimmed by 4 bases and J by 2 bases, 4 bases remained unmatched. Looked up from germline, CDR1 is DFQATT and CDR2 is SNEGSKA (reference sequence). The CDR3 runs 14 residues. This CDR3 is CSATSGSPYNEQFF. In nucleotides, the CDR3 is TGCAGTGCTACGAGCGGGAGCCCCTACAATGAGCAGTTCTTC.

This clonotype has at least ten counts. V is TRBV6-1 and J is TRBJ2-7, with D maybe TRBD2 (6 bases). The CDR3 totals 14 residues. Per the germline V gene, CDR1 is MNHNS and CDR2 is SASEGT. Trimming pared 5 bases from V and 7 bases from J, leaving 18 bases between. CDR3 amino acids: CASSSPGLAMEQYF. CDR3 bases: TGTGCCAGCAGTAGTCCGGGACTGGCCATGGAGCAGTACTTC.

This clonotype was detected a few times. This chain uses TRBV20-1 with TRBJ2-6; TRBD1 aligns across 10 bases. The length of the CDR3 is 17 residues. Germline CDR1 is DFQATT and CDR2 is SNEGSKA (reference sequence). V was clipped by 3 bases and J by 2 bases; unmatched bases: 7. The CDR3 DNA follows: TGCAGTGCTAGTACCGGGACAGGGGTGCCTGGGGCCAACGTCCTGACTTTC. This codes for CSASTGTGVPGANVLTF.

This clonotype turned up a few times. V usage is TRBV29-1 and J usage is TRBJ2-2; D is uncertain. V was trimmed by 7 bases and J by 5 bases, leaving 14 bases between them. CDR1 and CDR2 (germline): SQVTM, ANQGSEA. CDR3 length: 13 amino acids. The CDR3 spells CSAVTWGTGELFF. CDR3 sequence (DNA): TGCAGCGCCGTGACCTGGGGAACCGGGGAGCTGTTTTTT.

The chain has TRBV18 and TRBJ2-2, with D possibly matching TRBD2 (6 bases). CDR1 KGHSH and CDR2 LQKENI come from the germline V gene. The V gene lost 0 bases and the J gene lost 1 base, with 9 bases spanning the gap. The CDR3 runs to 16 residues. The CDR3: CASSPPEGLNTGELFF. Written as DNA, the CDR3 is TGTGCCAGCTCACCACCGGAGGGTTTGAACACCGGGGAGCTGTTTTTT.

This clonotype was detected many times. The gene calls are TRBV11-2 and TRBJ2-5; D is uncertain. V was cut by 3 bases and J by 1 base, with 6 bases left in between. Looked up from germline, CDR1 is SGHAT and CDR2 is FQNNGV. The length of the CDR3 is 13 residues. The CDR3 is CASSLSPQETQYF. CDR3 DNA: TGTGCCAGCAGCTTGTCTCCCCAAGAGACCCAGTACTTC.

The table lists this clonotype with many counts. This sequence joins TRBV6-1 and TRBJ1-5; 9 nucleotides align to TRBD1. The junction had 4 bases not matched to a gene; V was cut back by 6 bases and J by 7 bases. The CDR3 is 13 amino acids. Per the germline V gene, CDR1 is MNHNS and CDR2 is SASEGT. The CDR3 DNA reads as TGTGCCAGCAGGCTGACAGGGGGACAGCCCCAGCATTTT. Its protein product is CASRLTGGQPQHF.

This clonotype was detected many times. The V gene is TRBV20-1, the J gene TRBJ1-5; D is possibly TRBD1 (5 bases). The CDR3 covers 14 residues. V gave up 3 bases and J gave up 3 bases, with 12 bases separating them. CDR1 is DFQATT and CDR2 is SNEGSKA in the germline V gene (reference sequence). The CDR3, as DNA: TGCAGTGCTAGTGTCGACAGCCTCAATCAGCCCCAGCATTTT. As protein: CSASVDSLNQPQHF.

This clonotype turned up a few times. This chain connects TRBV5-8 to TRBJ2-3, with TRBD2 identical over 8 bases. V shed 0 bases, J shed 6 bases, and the junction held 3 bases outside the gene matches. The CDR3 extends over 14 amino acids. The germline V gene has CDR1 SGHTS and CDR2 YDEGEE. This CDR3 reads CASSLAPGGDTQYF. CDR3 nucleotide sequence: TGTGCCAGCAGCTTGGCCCCGGGGGGGGATACGCAGTATTTT.

The chain links TRBV12-3 or TRBV12-4 to TRBJ2-1; 14 bases are shared with TRBD2. Unmatched junction bases numbered 17, after V lost 6 bases and J lost 10 bases. CDR3 length: 18 residues. The CDR3 protein is CASRRTGTSGRVGGEQFF. The DNA for the CDR3 is TGTGCCAGCAGAAGAACCGGGACTAGCGGGAGAGTGGGTGGGGAGCAGTTCTTC.

In the case of this clonotype: This may arise from a read error, as a much more abundant clone is one base away. The gene calls are TRBV5-1 and TRBJ2-1, with D tentatively TRBD1 (6 bases). This CDR3 is built from 13 residues. CDR1 and CDR2 from the germline V gene are SGHRS and YFSETQ. The CDR3 DNA reads as TGCGCCAGCAGCAAAGGACAGTACAATGAGCAGTCCTTC. This gives the protein CASSKGQYNEQSF.

The sample holds a few counts of this clonotype. The chain is built from TRBV11-2 and TRBJ2-5; 7 bases match TRBD1. J gave up 2 bases and V 5 bases, and 17 bases lay outside the gene matches. Germline V lookup: CDR1 SGHAT, CDR2 FQNNGV. The CDR3 covers 18 residues. CDR3 loop: CASSIQPHPGQHQETQYF. In nucleotides, the CDR3 is TGTGCCAGCAGCATCCAGCCCCACCCGGGACAGCATCAAGAGACCCAGTACTTC.

This clonotype was detected a few times. This rearrangement joins TRBV6-2 or TRBV6-3 to TRBJ1-5; 7 nucleotides line up with TRBD1. With 2 bases clipped from V and 1 base from J, the junction kept 11 bases outside the gene matches. CDR1 is MNHEY and CDR2 is SVGEGT in the germline V gene. The CDR3 totals 18 residues. The CDR3 DNA follows: TGTGCCAGCAGTTACCCCACCGGACAGGTTCAGAGCAATCAGCCCCAGCATTTT. Residues: CASSYPTGQVQSNQPQHF.

For this clonotype: This may stem from a read error, because a much larger clone lies one nucleotide away. The CDR3: CASSQDRQTHYF. CDR3 DNA sequence: TGTGCCAGCAGCCAAGATAGGCAGACCCATTACTTC. V and J are TRBV3-1 and TRBJ2-5; D gene unclear. Germline-derived CDR1 and CDR2 are LGHDT and YNNKEL (reference sequence). The CDR3 covers 12 residues.

This clonotype was recorded once. The chain combines TRBV6-1 with TRBJ2-1; maybe TRBD2 (6 bases). The length of the CDR3 is 17 residues. V lost 0 bases and J lost 4, with 16 bases in between. CDR1 is MNHNS and CDR2 is SASEGT in the germline V gene. The CDR3 nucleotides are TGTGCCAGCAGTGAAGCGGGCCCCTATAGCGGATACAATGAGCAGTTCTTC. Its protein is CASSEAGPYSGYNEQFF.

This clonotype was seen ten or more times. V gene TRBV7-8 combines with J gene TRBJ2-5; 12 nucleotides match TRBD2. Per germline, CDR1 SGHVS and CDR2 FQNEAQ. V trimming: 5 bases; J trimming: 4 bases; junction bases outside the gene matches: 8. The CDR3 runs 16 residues. CDR3 amino acids: CASSHLAGGPGETQYF. The CDR3 DNA is TGTGCCAGCAGCCATCTAGCGGGAGGGCCTGGAGAGACCCAGTACTTC. The whole variable domain, filled in from reference TRBV7-8 and TRBJ2-5, reads GAGVSQSPRYKVAKRGQDVALRCDPISGHVSLFWYQQALGQGPEFLTYFQNEAQLDKSGLPSDRFFAERPEGSVSTLKIQRTQQEDSAVYLCASSHLAGGPGETQYFGPGTRLLVL.

Points on this clonotype: A much larger clone differs by one base, so this may be a read error. The chain joins TRBV29-1 to TRBJ1-1, with a tentative D call TRBD1 (6 bases). This CDR3 is 14 amino acids long. Between the trimmed V and J ends, which lost 4 bases and 3 bases, there was a span of 15 bases. In germline, CDR1 is SQVTM, CDR2 ANQGSEA. This chain's CDR3 is CSVGRGGRDTEAFF. The CDR3 bases are TGCAGCGTTGGTCGCGGGGGGCGAGACACTGAAGCTTTCTTT.

The J gene is TRBJ2-1, the V gene TRBV6-1, with 8 nucleotides matching TRBD2. CDR1 MNHNS and CDR2 SASEGT come from the germline V gene. With 6 bases clipped from V and 4 bases from J, the junction kept 5 bases outside the gene matches. This CDR3 comprises 14 residues. The CDR3 coding sequence is TGTGCCAGCAGGGGACTAGGGGCATACAATGAGCAGTTCTTC. Its translation: CASRGLGAYNEQFF.

This clonotype was observed a few times. The CDR3 sequence: CSARTGLYEAFF. CDR3 in DNA: TGCAGTGCTAGGACAGGACTGTATGAAGCTTTCTTT. The rearrangement links TRBV20-1 to TRBJ1-1; the D gene is possibly TRBD1 (6 bases). The CDR3 consists of 12 residues. Germline assignment: CDR1 DFQATT and CDR2 SNEGSKA (reference sequence). Between the trimmed V and J ends, which lost 3 bases and 7 bases, there was a span of 12 bases.

This clonotype was counted many times. The chain links TRBV24-1 to TRBJ2-1, with 10 bases fitting TRBD2. Trimming removed 3 bases from V and 6 bases from J; junction bases left unmatched: 4. CDR3 size: 15 residues. The germline CDR1 and CDR2 sequences are KGHDR and SFDVKD. CDR3 in DNA: TGTGCCACCAGTGATCGGCTAGCGGGAGTCAATGAGCAGTTCTTC. Translating it yields CATSDRLAGVNEQFF.

This clonotype was found a few times. The rearrangement links TRBV7-2 to TRBJ2-5; 9 bases align to TRBD1. In germline, CDR1 is SGHTA, CDR2 FQGNSA. This CDR3 comprises 16 residues. Trimming removed 5 bases from V and 2 bases from J; junction bases left unmatched: 9. The CDR3 DNA reads as TGTGCCAGCAGCCTGCGGACAGGGGTATCACAAGAGACCCAGTACTTC. Protein: CASSLRTGVSQETQYF.